The TCR beta chain described here comes from a study of PD-1 blockade in mismatch repair-deficient tumors. Study in general: Patients had approximately 11 mismatch repair-deficient cancer types, all previously treated and progressing.

All patients were mismatch repair deficient, assessed by either PCR or immunohistochemistry. TCRs were sequenced from a few patients responding to pembrolizumab. V was cut by 7 bases and J by 5 bases, with 14 bases left in between. Germline CDR1 is MNHEY and CDR2 is SMNVEV (reference sequence). CDR3 length: 14 residues. Study conclusions and caveats: Tumor-resident clones, often undetectable pretreatment in blood, expanded then contracted after pembrolizumab.

Only one count was recorded for this clone. No antigen is known for it. Generated by immunoSEQ multiplex PCR, the TCRdb table keeps only in-frame clones and is missing some. The sample contains 100,000 or so clones, roughly four fifths of which appear only once. The receptor was derived from an adult with mismatch repair-deficient cancer. The specimen was peripheral blood, collected roughly 35 weeks after starting pembrolizumab. This chain joins TRBV27 and TRBJ2-2; D is possibly TRBD1 (5 bases). CDR3 region: CASTPSRVTGELFF. CDR3 sequence (DNA): TGTGCCAGCACCCCTTCCAGGGTAACCGGGGAGCTGTTTTTT.